This entry is about one TCR beta chain. What it recognizes is unknown. The sample holds other DNA sequences that translate to the same CDR3. Clones were sequenced by immunoSEQ multiplex PCR, and TCRdb holds only the in-frame ones, with some missing. The table records 2 million to 2.5 million clones, 85% to 95% of them present only once. This sample is drawn from a study of shared clonotypes between healthy human individuals. Study-wide points: Clonotype sharing across a few donors was observed for about 4.8% of naive CD4 clonotypes.

Germline lookup yields CDR1 KGHSH and CDR2 LQKENI. V was trimmed by 3 bases and J by 1 base, leaving 6 bases between them. The CDR3 sequence is 13 residues long. Sequenced material: naive CD4+ T cells from PBMCs. Subset of the sample: CD45RA+ positively selected. This chain uses TRBV18 with TRBJ1-1, with no clear D. This clonotype was obtained from a young man in good health. Some clones in this sample may be carry-over from other donors' samples. CDR3 bases: TGTGCCAGCTCACCGACGCAGAACACTGAAGCTTTCTTT. It is translated as CASSPTQNTEAFF.